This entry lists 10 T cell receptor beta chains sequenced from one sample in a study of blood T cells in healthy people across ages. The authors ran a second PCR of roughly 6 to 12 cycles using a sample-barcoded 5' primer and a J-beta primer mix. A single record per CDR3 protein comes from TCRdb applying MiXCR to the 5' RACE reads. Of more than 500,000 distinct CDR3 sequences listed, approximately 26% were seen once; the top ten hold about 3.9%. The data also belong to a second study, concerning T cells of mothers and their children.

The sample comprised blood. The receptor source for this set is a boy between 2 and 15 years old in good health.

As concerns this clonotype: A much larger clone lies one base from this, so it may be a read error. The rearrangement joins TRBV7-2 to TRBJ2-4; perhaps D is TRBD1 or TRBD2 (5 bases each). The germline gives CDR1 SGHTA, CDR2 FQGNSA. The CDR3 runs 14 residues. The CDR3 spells CANSFKGSKNIQYF. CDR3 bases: TGTGCCAACAGCTTTAAGGGGAGCAAAAACATTCAGTACTTC. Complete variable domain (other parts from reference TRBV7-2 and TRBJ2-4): GAGVSQSPSNKVTEKGKDVELRCDPISGHTALYWYRQSLGQGLEFLIYFQGNSAPDKSGLPSDRFSAERTGGSVSTLTIQRTQQEDSAVYLCANSFKGSKNIQYFGAGTRLSVL.

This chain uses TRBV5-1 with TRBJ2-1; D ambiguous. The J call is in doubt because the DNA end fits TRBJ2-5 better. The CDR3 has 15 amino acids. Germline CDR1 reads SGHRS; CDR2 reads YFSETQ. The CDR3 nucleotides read TGCGCCAGCAGCTTCCCCAACGAAGGTTTAGAGACCCAGTACTTC. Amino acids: CASSFPNEGLETQYF.

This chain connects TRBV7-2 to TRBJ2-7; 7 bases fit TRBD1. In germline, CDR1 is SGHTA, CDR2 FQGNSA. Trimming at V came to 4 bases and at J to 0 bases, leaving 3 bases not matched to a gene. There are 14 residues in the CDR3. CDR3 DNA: TGTGCCAGCAGCTCGGACAGGTTCTCCTACGAGCAGTACTTC. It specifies CASSSDRFSYEQYF.

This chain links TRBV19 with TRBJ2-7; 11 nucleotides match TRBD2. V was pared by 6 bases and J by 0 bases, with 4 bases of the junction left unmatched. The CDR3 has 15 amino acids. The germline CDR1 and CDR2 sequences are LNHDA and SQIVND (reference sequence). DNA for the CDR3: TGTGCCAGTAGGGGACTAGCGGCGAGCTCCTACGAGCAGTACTTC. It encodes CASRGLAASSYEQYF.

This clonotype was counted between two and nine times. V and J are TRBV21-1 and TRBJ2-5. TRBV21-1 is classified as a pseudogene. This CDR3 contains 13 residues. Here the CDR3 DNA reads TGTGCCAGCAGCAACTGGCAGGAAGAGACCCAGTACTTC. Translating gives CASSNWQEETQYF.

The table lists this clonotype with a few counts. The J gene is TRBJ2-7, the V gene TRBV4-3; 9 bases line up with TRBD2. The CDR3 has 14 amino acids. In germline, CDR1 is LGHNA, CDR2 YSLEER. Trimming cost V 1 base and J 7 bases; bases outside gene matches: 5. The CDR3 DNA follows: TGCGCCAGCAGCCAAGCCCTAGCGGGATGGGAGCAGTACTTC. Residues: CASSQALAGWEQYF.

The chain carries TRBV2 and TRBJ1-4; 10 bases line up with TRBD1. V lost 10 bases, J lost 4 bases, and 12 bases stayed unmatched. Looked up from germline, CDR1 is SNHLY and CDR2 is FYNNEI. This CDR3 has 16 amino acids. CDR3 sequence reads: CATVSGTGAINEKLFF. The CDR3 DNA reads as TGTGCCACCGTATCCGGGACAGGGGCTATTAATGAAAAACTGTTTTTT. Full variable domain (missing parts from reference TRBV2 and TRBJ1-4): EPEVTQTPSHQVTQMGQEVILRCVPISNHLYFYWYRQILGQKVEFLVSFYNNEISEKSEIFDDQFSVERPDGSNFTLKIRSTKLEDSAMYFCATVSGTGAINEKLFFGSGTQLSVL.

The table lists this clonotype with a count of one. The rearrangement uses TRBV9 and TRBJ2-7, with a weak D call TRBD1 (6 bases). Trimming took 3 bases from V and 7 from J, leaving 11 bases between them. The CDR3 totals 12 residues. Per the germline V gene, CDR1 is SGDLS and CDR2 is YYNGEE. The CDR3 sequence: CASSGDMREQYF. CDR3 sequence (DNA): TGTGCCAGCAGCGGGGACATGAGGGAGCAGTACTTC. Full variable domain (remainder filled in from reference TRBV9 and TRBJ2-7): DSGVTQTPKHLITATGQRVTLRCSPRSGDLSVYWYQQSLDQGLQFLIQYYNGEERAKGNILERFSAQQFPDLHSELNLSSLELGDSALYFCASSGDMREQYFGPGTRLTVT.

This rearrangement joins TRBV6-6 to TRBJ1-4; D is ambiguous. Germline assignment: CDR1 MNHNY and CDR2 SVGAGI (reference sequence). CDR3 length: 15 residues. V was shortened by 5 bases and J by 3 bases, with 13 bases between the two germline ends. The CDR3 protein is CASSDRGVANEKLFF. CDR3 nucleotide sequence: TGTGCCAGCAGTGACCGGGGTGTCGCTAATGAAAAACTGTTTTTT.

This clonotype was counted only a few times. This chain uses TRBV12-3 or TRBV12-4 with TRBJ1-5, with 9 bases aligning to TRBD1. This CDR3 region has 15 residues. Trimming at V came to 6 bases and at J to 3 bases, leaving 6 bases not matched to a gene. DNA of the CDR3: TGTGCCAGCAGCCTGACAGGGGGATTCAATCAGCCCCAGCATTTT. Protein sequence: CASSLTGGFNQPQHF.